Each of the 23 T cell receptor beta chains below was sequenced from the same sample in a study of T-cell memory formation after mild COVID-19. TCRdb fed the 5' RACE reads into MiXCR, producing one record per CDR3 protein. Here the sample spans roughly 310,000 distinct CDR3 sequences, approximately 16% being singletons. Sample: PBMCs or a T cell subset sorted from them (not recorded which). The receptor source for this set is a man aged 18 to 35 who had mild COVID-19 (a few samples of this study predate the infection). Cell type and time point are not known.

A few counts support this clonotype. This rearrangement joins TRBV11-2 to TRBJ2-1, with 8 bases matching TRBD2. In germline, CDR1 is SGHAT, CDR2 FQNNGV. This CDR3 has 16 amino acids. Losses at the gene ends were 7 bases for V and 4 bases for J; bases not matched to a gene: 12. In nucleotides, the CDR3 is TGTGCCAGCACCCCGAGGGGTCGGGGGGGATACAATGAGCAGTTCTTC. It encodes CASTPRGRGGYNEQFF. Variable domain in full (rest from reference TRBV11-2 and TRBJ2-1): EAGVAQSPRYKIIEKRQSVAFWCNPISGHATLYWYQQILGQGPKLLIQFQNNGVVDDSQLPKDRFSAERLKGVDSTLKIQPAKLEDSAVYLCASTPRGRGGYNEQFFGPGTRLTVL.

This clonotype was recorded a few times. The V gene is TRBV24-1, the J gene TRBJ2-2, with TRBD2 as a possible D gene (5 bases). Trimming took 6 bases from V and 6 from J, leaving 10 bases between them. CDR3 size: 13 residues. Germline CDR1 and CDR2: KGHDR and SFDVKD. CDR3 sequence reads: CATSTASPGELFF. The CDR3 bases are TGTGCCACCAGTACAGCTAGCCCCGGGGAGCTGTTTTTT.

This clonotype was seen at least ten times. The chain employs TRBV7-9 and TRBJ2-1; the D gene is possibly TRBD2 (7 bases). The V gene lost 5 bases and the J gene lost 11 bases, with 13 bases spanning the gap. CDR3 length: 12 residues. The V gene's germline CDR1 is SEHNR and CDR2 FQNEAQ (reference sequence). CDR3 sequence: CASSGPGGKQFF. CDR3 in DNA: TGTGCCAGCAGCGGACCGGGGGGCAAGCAGTTCTTC.

This clonotype was counted a few times. V and J are TRBV25-1 and TRBJ1-6, with D hard to call. Germline assignment: CDR1 MGHDK and CDR2 SYGVNS. With 5 bases removed from V and 7 bases from J, the gap between germline ends came to 12 bases. The length of the CDR3 is 14 residues. CDR3 loop: CASSTAGSNSPLHF. CDR3 sequence (DNA): TGTGCCAGCAGTACCGCAGGTTCCAATTCACCCCTCCACTTT.

This clonotype was recorded at least ten times. The CDR3 spells CSAPASGTSGGPQFF. DNA of the CDR3: TGCAGTGCCCCGGCGAGCGGGACTAGCGGGGGGCCACAGTTCTTC. This rearrangement joins TRBV20-1 to TRBJ2-1; 15 bases align to TRBD2. After removal of 6 bases from V and 13 bases from J, the junction contained 13 bases not matched to a gene. This CDR3 has 15 residues. CDR1 is DFQATT and CDR2 is SNEGSKA in the germline V gene (reference sequence).

The genes are TRBV4-1 and TRBJ1-5; possible D gene TRBD1, 6 bases. The germline V gene has CDR1 MGHRA and CDR2 YSYEKL. Trimming removed 4 bases at V and 7 bases at J, with 17 bases between. The CDR3 has 15 amino acids. The CDR3 region has the DNA TGCGCCAGCAGCCCCCGATCGGGAGGGGGGCAGCCCCAGCATTTT. This codes for CASSPRSGGGQPQHF.

The V gene is TRBV5-6, the J gene TRBJ2-3, with 7 bases matching TRBD2. J gave up 4 bases and V 4 bases, and 9 bases lay outside the gene matches. CDR1 SGHDT and CDR2 YYEEEE come from the germline V gene. CDR3 length: 15 residues. CDR3 bases: TGTGCCAGCAGCCCGTCCCTAGCGGACCCAGATACGCAGTATTTT. Its protein is CASSPSLADPDTQYF.

The genes are TRBV7-2 and TRBJ2-7; 9 bases are shared with TRBD1. The CDR3 sequence is 16 residues long. CDR1 is SGHTA, CDR2 FQGNSA, per germline. Germline trimming cut 2 bases from V and 6 bases from J; bases unmatched to any gene: 11. The DNA for the CDR3 is TGTGCCAGCAGCTTACCCCGGGGACAGGGTGGGACCGAGCAGTACTTC. It specifies CASSLPRGQGGTEQYF.

The chain uses TRBV5-1 and TRBJ1-1; possibly TRBD1 for D (6 bases). V shed 2 bases and J shed 4 bases, with 15 bases lying between them. Germline CDR1 is SGHRS and CDR2 is YFSETQ. This CDR3 comprises 15 residues. The CDR3 protein is CASSLTWTVGTEAFF. The CDR3 DNA sequence: TGCGCCAGCAGCTTAACATGGACAGTGGGCACTGAAGCTTTCTTT.

This clonotype appeared a few times. V is TRBV6-6 and J is TRBJ2-3; 7 bases align to TRBD2. Germline V gene data show CDR1 as MNHNY and CDR2 as SVGAGI (reference sequence). The CDR3 contains 15 residues. With V trimmed by 5 bases and J by 1 base, 6 bases remained unmatched. As DNA, the CDR3 is TGTGCCAGCAGTAACCGTGGGAGGGGCACAGATACGCAGTATTTT. This encodes CASSNRGRGTDTQYF.

The V and J genes are TRBV4-3 and TRBJ2-7, with D unresolved. The V end lost 1 base, the J end lost 3 bases, and 10 bases lay between the germline ends. Germline V gene data show CDR1 as LGHNA and CDR2 as YSLEER. The CDR3 has 14 amino acids. CDR3 sequence (DNA): TGCGCCAGCAGCCAAGGACGTCAGCTCTACGAGCAGTACTTC. It yields the protein CASSQGRQLYEQYF.

The J gene is TRBJ2-6, the V gene TRBV5-5; D may be TRBD1 or TRBD2 (5 bases each). CDR3 length: 19 residues. The germline V gene encodes CDR1 SGHKS and CDR2 YYEKEE (reference sequence). The ends were cut back, 4 bases at V and 4 bases at J, with 24 bases in the middle. The CDR3 here is CASSAGPPTGTLGANVLTF. Written as DNA, the CDR3 is TGTGCCAGCAGCGCCGGCCCTCCTACCGGGACCTTGGGGGCCAACGTCCTGACTTTC.

The chain couples TRBV18 to TRBJ2-3; D not certain. Looked up from germline, CDR1 is KGHSH and CDR2 is LQKENI. Trimming took 4 bases from V and 0 from J, leaving 11 bases between them. This CDR3 comprises 15 residues. The CDR3 DNA is TGTGCCAGCTCACGAAGACCCCTGAGCACAGATACGCAGTATTTT. It specifies CASSRRPLSTDTQYF.

In its sample, this clonotype was seen many times. The CDR3 sequence: CASSTPGGGRQFF. Here the CDR3 DNA reads TGTGCCAGCAGCACCCCGGGTGGGGGTCGACAGTTCTTC. The genes are TRBV9 and TRBJ2-1, with D perhaps being TRBD1 or TRBD2 (5 bases each). V was pared by 4 bases and J by 13 bases, with 18 bases between. Germline CDR1 reads SGDLS; CDR2 reads YYNGEE. The CDR3 is 13 residues long. The entire variable domain, with the rest obtained from reference TRBV9 and TRBJ2-1, is as follows: DSGVTQTPKHLITATGQRVTLRCSPRSGDLSVYWYQQSLDQGLQFLIQYYNGEERAKGNILERFSAQQFPDLHSELNLSSLELGDSALYFCASSTPGGGRQFFGPGTRLTVL.

A few counts support this clonotype. This rearrangement joins TRBV4-3 to TRBJ2-7, with D unresolved. V dropped 0 bases and J dropped 2 bases, with 5 bases sitting between them. CDR1 is LGHNA, CDR2 YSLEER, per germline. CDR3 length: 13 amino acids. The CDR3 coding sequence is TGCGCCAGCAGCCAAGACGCGGCCTACGAGCAGTACTTC. This codes for CASSQDAAYEQYF.

This clonotype was recorded many times. The chain couples TRBV2 to TRBJ1-2, with unresolved D. Trimming took off 3 bases at V and 0 bases at J, with 14 bases between the two ends. Germline CDR1 reads SNHLY; CDR2 reads FYNNEI. The CDR3 has 16 residues. This CDR3 is CASSDIGLRANYGYTF. In DNA, the CDR3 is TGTGCCAGCAGTGATATCGGCCTACGGGCTAACTATGGCTACACCTTC.

V usage is TRBV6-5 and J usage is TRBJ2-5; TRBD1 agrees at 8 bases. The V segment lost 6 bases and the J segment 5 bases; nucleotides outside the gene matches: 17. From germline, CDR1 is MNHEY and CDR2 SVGAGI. The CDR3 is 17 residues long. CDR3 protein: CASSPGPGQGLGETQYF. The CDR3, as DNA: TGTGCCAGCAGCCCAGGACCCGGACAGGGCTTGGGGGAGACCCAGTACTTC.

This clonotype was seen more than once but under ten times. This chain connects TRBV24-1 to TRBJ2-5; maybe TRBD1 (6 bases). The CDR3 consists of 14 residues. V lost 7 bases to trimming and J lost 5 bases, with 16 bases between them. Looked up from germline, CDR1 is KGHDR and CDR2 is SFDVKD. CDR3 sequence (DNA): TGTGCCACCAGCCCCAGGGGCCATGAGGAGACCCAGTACTTC. It translates to CATSPRGHEETQYF.

This clonotype was counted many times. V is TRBV7-2 and J is TRBJ1-2; weak D call: TRBD1 (5 bases). Germline V gene data show CDR1 as SGHTA and CDR2 as FQGNSA. CDR3 length equals 14 residues. Trimming took 5 bases from V and 6 from J, leaving 16 bases between them. The CDR3 is CASSPPGVDNGYTF. In DNA form, the CDR3 reads TGTGCCAGCAGCCCCCCCGGCGTGGACAATGGCTACACCTTC.

The sample holds a few counts of this clonotype. The chain combines TRBV7-9 with TRBJ1-2; 7 nucleotides agree with TRBD1. J was trimmed by 3 bases and V by 5 bases; bases with no gene match: 3. Germline loops: CDR1 SEHNR, CDR2 FQNEAQ (reference sequence). This CDR3 is 13 amino acids long. CDR3: CASSGGQDYGYTF. Written as DNA, the CDR3 is TGTGCCAGCAGCGGCGGACAGGACTATGGCTACACCTTC.

The chain carries TRBV6-1 and TRBJ2-4; weak D call: TRBD1 (5 bases). Trimming took off 0 bases at V and 5 bases at J, with 5 bases between the two ends. CDR1 is MNHNS, CDR2 SASEGT, per germline. This CDR3 has 13 residues. Here the CDR3 reads CASSEAGQNIQYF. The CDR3 bases are TGTGCCAGCAGTGAAGCGGGGCAAAACATTCAGTACTTC.

This chain connects TRBV12-3 or TRBV12-4 to TRBJ2-7, with 11 bases fitting TRBD1. J gave up 5 bases and V 6 bases, and 9 bases lay outside the gene matches. The CDR3 covers 15 residues. The CDR3 loop reads CASRLHGTGGNEQYV. The CDR3 coding sequence is TGTGCCAGCAGGCTCCACGGGACAGGGGGGAACGAGCAGTACGTC.

This clonotype was detected only a few times. The V call is TRBV5-1, the J call TRBJ2-3; D ambiguous. The CDR3 has 15 residues. Trimming removed 0 bases at V and 2 bases at J, with 10 bases between. The germline V gene has CDR1 SGHRS and CDR2 YFSETQ. The CDR3 protein is CASSLVPQNTDTQYF. The CDR3 DNA sequence: TGCGCCAGCAGCTTGGTCCCCCAAAACACAGATACGCAGTATTTT.